This T cell receptor (beta chain) was identified during a study of T cells expressing NK-cell markers. The germline V gene has CDR1 LNHDA and CDR2 SQIVND (reference sequence). CDR3 length: 16 amino acids. TCRdb reprocessed the 5' RACE reads, keeping one entry per CDR3 protein, no DNA. This sample's table has some 300,000 distinct CDR3 sequences. Sequences were obtained from blood T cells: a sorted CD56 or NKG2C T cell subset, CD4+ or CD8+ T cells, or bulk PBMC T cells (not recorded which). The rearrangement links TRBV19 to TRBJ1-5; TCRdb gives TRBD1 as the D gene, but with no DNA this cannot be confirmed. The receptor was isolated from a man between 18 and 35 years old in good health. The CDR3 sequence is CASSPLDRGQGQPQHF.